What follows are 2 T cell receptor beta chains derived from one specimen sequenced in a study of post-analysis software for immune sequencing data (dated by TCRdb to between 2014 and 2016). Library prep was done by PCR. TCRdb shows the sequencer as Illumina HiSeq 2500. To reduce PCR and sequencing biases, unique molecular identifiers were incorporated into the TCR beta cDNA libraries. The public reads were quality trimmed at Q25 with fastp and then assembled into clones with MiXCR by TCRdb, keeping productive beta chains. Identical CDR3 proteins give one entry, which carries the most common genes and DNA. The sample table holds over 700,000 distinct CDR3 sequences, of which roughly 29% were seen once. The top ten clonotypes cover around 0.55% of the sample. On the study overall, not on this receptor specifically: Significantly higher frequencies in patients than in controls were found for roughly 5 TRBV segments, including TRBV5-6, TRBV5-1 and TRBV20-1.

These receptors are not linked to any known antigen. What was sequenced was blood. Receptors originate from a girl aged 10 to 17 with multiple sclerosis.

The V and J genes are TRBV20-1 and TRBJ2-7, with D perhaps TRBD2 (5 bases). The CDR3 extends over 14 amino acids. Trimming shortened V by 5 bases and J by 1 base, and 15 bases separated the two germline ends. Looked up from germline, CDR1 is DFQATT and CDR2 is SNEGSKA (reference sequence). This chain's CDR3 is CSARSGGRSYEQYF. CDR3 DNA: TGCAGTGCTCGAAGCGGCGGGCGATCCTACGAGCAGTACTTC.

Only a few counts were recorded for this clonotype. In nucleotides, the CDR3 is TGCAGTGCTAACCCACTACAGGGGAACACCTACGAGCAGTACTTC. It is translated as CSANPLQGNTYEQYF. The chain joins TRBV20-1 to TRBJ2-7; 7 nucleotides match TRBD1. The CDR3 is 15 residues long. CDR1 is DFQATT, CDR2 SNEGSKA, per germline (reference sequence). Losses at the gene ends were 4 bases for V and 2 bases for J; bases not matched to a gene: 11.